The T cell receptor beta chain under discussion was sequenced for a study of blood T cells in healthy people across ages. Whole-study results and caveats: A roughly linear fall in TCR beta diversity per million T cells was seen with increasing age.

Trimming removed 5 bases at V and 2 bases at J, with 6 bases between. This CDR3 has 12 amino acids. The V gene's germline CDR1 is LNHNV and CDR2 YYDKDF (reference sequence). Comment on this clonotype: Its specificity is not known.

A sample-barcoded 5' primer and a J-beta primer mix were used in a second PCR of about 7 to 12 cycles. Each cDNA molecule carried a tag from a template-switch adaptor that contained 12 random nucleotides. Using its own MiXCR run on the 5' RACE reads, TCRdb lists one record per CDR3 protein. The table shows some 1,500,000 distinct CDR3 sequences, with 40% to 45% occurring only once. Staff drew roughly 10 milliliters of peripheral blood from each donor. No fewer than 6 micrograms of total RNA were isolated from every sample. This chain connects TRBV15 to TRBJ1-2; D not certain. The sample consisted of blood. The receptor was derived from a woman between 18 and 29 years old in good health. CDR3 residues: CATSGVNYGYTF. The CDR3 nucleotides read TGTGCCACCAGCGGGGTGAACTATGGCTACACCTTC.